These 23 T cell receptor beta chains came from one sample sequenced in a study of cytomegalovirus exposure and HLA in healthy donors (dated by TCRdb to between 2016 and 2019). The library was made by the immunoSEQ multiplex PCR assay. The multiplex PCR relied on a mix of 60 forward primers for TCR Vbeta segments and 13 reverse primers for TCR Jbeta segments. Not all clones reach the TCRdb copy of this immuneACCESS table, which keeps in-frame sequences only. Checked studies attribute under half of the gap to unresolved V genes and leave the rest unexplained. The sample table contains around 80,000 clones; only one count was recorded for 70% to 80% of them. Roughly 9.1% of the sample goes to the ten largest clones. The sample consisted of PBMCs. These receptors originate from a man aged 40-55 years in good health and CMV-seropositive.

The CDR3 nucleotides are TGTGCCAGCAGCCCGAGGACAGGGGGTGTGAACACTGAAGCTTTCTTT. Translated, it gives CASSPRTGGVNTEAFF. The chain links TRBV7-2 to TRBJ1-1, with 10 bases lining up with TRBD1. The CDR3 loop spans 16 amino acids. Germline V gives CDR1 SGHTA, CDR2 FQGNSA. V was pared by 5 bases and J by 0 bases, with 6 bases of the junction left unmatched.

DNA for the CDR3: TGTGCCAGCAGTCGAGGACAGCCAAGCAATGAGCAGTTCTTC. Its translation: CASSRGQPSNEQFF. The chain employs TRBV27 and TRBJ2-1; D is possibly TRBD1 (6 bases). V dropped 5 bases and J dropped 6 bases, with 14 bases sitting between them. The CDR3 loop spans 14 amino acids. The germline V gene encodes CDR1 MNHEY and CDR2 SMNVEV (reference sequence).

V is TRBV4-1 and J is TRBJ2-2; 10 bases map to TRBD2. J was trimmed by 4 bases and V by 3 bases; bases with no gene match: 11. The germline CDR1 and CDR2 sequences are MGHRA and YSYEKL. The CDR3 is 18 amino acids. The CDR3 reads CASSHRTSGLRSTGELFF. The CDR3 DNA follows: TGCGCCAGCAGCCACCGGACTAGCGGATTACGGAGCACCGGGGAGCTGTTTTTT.

DNA of the CDR3: TGTGCCAGCAGCCGGACTAGCGAATACGAGCAGTACTTC. The encoded protein is CASSRTSEYEQYF. V usage is TRBV5-4 and J usage is TRBJ2-7, with 9 bases fitting TRBD2. The V gene end was trimmed by 4 bases and the J gene end by 4 bases; junction bases not matched to a gene: 3. Per germline, CDR1 SGHNT and CDR2 YYREEE (reference sequence). The CDR3 has 13 amino acids. Full variable domain (rest looked up from reference TRBV5-4 and TRBJ2-7): ETGVTQSPTHLIKTRGQQVTLRCSSQSGHNTVSWYQQALGQGPQFIFQYYREEENGRGNFPPRFSGLQFPNYSSELNVNALELDDSALYLCASSRTSEYEQYFGPGTRLTVT.

This clone came up once. This sequence joins TRBV9 and TRBJ2-5, with 8 bases lining up with TRBD2. The CDR3 contains 17 residues. Germline V gives CDR1 SGDLS, CDR2 YYNGEE. V trimming: 0 bases; J trimming: 2 bases; junction bases outside the gene matches: 9. The CDR3 coding sequence is TGTGCCAGCAGCGTAGGTTCCAGCGGGGGCCGTCAAGAGACCCAGTACTTC. This translates into CASSVGSSGGRQETQYF.

The V and J genes are TRBV7-8 and TRBJ1-5, with a weak D call TRBD1 (6 bases). Per the germline V gene, CDR1 is SGHVS and CDR2 is FQNEAQ. With 5 bases removed from V and 6 bases from J, the gap between germline ends came to 17 bases. This CDR3 region has 15 residues. Here the CDR3 reads CASSVGQGGRQPQHF. In nucleotides, the CDR3 is TGTGCCAGCAGCGTGGGACAAGGGGGTCGTCAGCCCCAGCATTTT.

V gene TRBV6-5 combines with J gene TRBJ2-3; 8 nucleotides line up with TRBD2. V trimming: 4 bases; J trimming: 5 bases; junction bases outside the gene matches: 8. This CDR3 has 15 residues. The V gene's germline CDR1 is MNHEY and CDR2 SVGAGI. The CDR3 DNA follows: TGTGCCAGCAGTTCCACAGCGGGGGAGGGAGATACGCAGTATTTT. Protein: CASSSTAGEGDTQYF.

The chain couples TRBV7-8 to TRBJ2-1; 9 nucleotides line up with TRBD1. The trim removed 5 bases at V and 0 bases at J, leaving 5 bases unmatched. The CDR3 spans 16 residues. Germline lookup yields CDR1 SGHVS and CDR2 FQNEAQ. CDR3 DNA: TGTGCCAGCAGCCCCCACAGGGGGCTCTCCTACAATGAGCAGTTCTTC. Translation gives CASSPHRGLSYNEQFF.

V and J are TRBV5-6 and TRBJ2-3, with D tentatively TRBD2 (6 bases). From germline, CDR1 is SGHDT and CDR2 YYEEEE. V dropped 3 bases and J dropped 5 bases, with 10 bases sitting between them. There are 13 residues in the CDR3. The CDR3 loop reads CASSSAGRDTQYF. The DNA of the CDR3 is TGTGCCAGCAGCTCCGCGGGAAGAGATACGCAGTATTTT. The complete variable domain, with remaining parts taken from reference TRBV5-6 and TRBJ2-3, reads DAGVTQSPTHLIKTRGQQVTLRCSPKSGHDTVSWYQQALGQGPQFIFQYYEEEERQRGNFPDRFSGHQFPNYSSELNVNALLLGDSALYLCASSSAGRDTQYFGPGTRLTVL.

J is TRBJ2-7 and V is TRBV28; 9 bases fit TRBD1. V shed 6 bases and J 4 bases; nucleotides not matched to a gene: 4. This CDR3 region has 13 residues. In germline, CDR1 is MDHEN, CDR2 SYDVKM. CDR3 bases: TGTGCCAGCAGGGGGGACAGGGAGTACGAGCAGTACTTC. This translates into CASRGDREYEQYF.

The chain recombines TRBV29-1 with TRBJ2-7, with 9 bases aligning to TRBD1. V lost 6 bases to trimming and J lost 8 bases; unmatched junction nucleotides: 14. The CDR3 covers 14 residues. Germline values: CDR1 SQVTM, CDR2 ANQGSEA. The chain's CDR3 is CSVGDRQGVMKQYF. The CDR3 region has the DNA TGCAGCGTGGGCGATCGACAGGGGGTGATGAAGCAGTACTTC.

The chain links TRBV5-4 to TRBJ1-2; D unclear. The CDR3 contains 15 residues. Trimming took off 0 bases at V and 1 base at J, with 10 bases between the two ends. The germline gives CDR1 SGHNT, CDR2 YYREEE (reference sequence). CDR3 region: CASSLAEELNYGYTF. DNA for the CDR3: TGTGCCAGCAGCTTGGCGGAGGAGCTTAACTATGGCTACACCTTC.

This chain uses TRBV30 with TRBJ1-5; D is perhaps TRBD1 (5 bases). Germline CDR1 is GTSNPN and CDR2 is SVGIG (reference sequence). CDR3 size: 13 residues. The V end was cut by 1 base, the J end by 7 bases, with 11 bases between. CDR3 in DNA: TGTGCCTGGAGTGGGGAGGGGAACCAGCCCCAGCATTTT. This gives the protein CAWSGEGNQPQHF.

The chain couples TRBV5-1 to TRBJ2-5; 9 positions agree with TRBD2. Unmatched junction bases numbered 4, after V lost 6 bases and J lost 1 base. This CDR3 has 14 residues. The germline V gene has CDR1 SGHRS and CDR2 YFSETQ. This CDR3 is CASIPAGGQETQYF. The CDR3 nucleotides are TGCGCCAGCATTCCAGCGGGGGGCCAAGAGACCCAGTACTTC.

J is TRBJ2-3 and V is TRBV9; 9 nucleotides align to TRBD2. The V segment lost 0 bases and the J segment 1 base; nucleotides outside the gene matches: 3. Germline-derived CDR1 and CDR2 are SGDLS and YYNGEE. This CDR3 spans 16 amino acids. The CDR3, as DNA: TGTGCCAGCAGCGTAGTAGCGGGGGATCGCACAGATACGCAGTATTTT. Translating gives CASSVVAGDRTDTQYF. The variable domain in full, with the rest retrieved from reference TRBV9 and TRBJ2-3, is DSGVTQTPKHLITATGQRVTLRCSPRSGDLSVYWYQQSLDQGLQFLIQYYNGEERAKGNILERFSAQQFPDLHSELNLSSLELGDSALYFCASSVVAGDRTDTQYFGPGTRLTVL.

This clone turned up a few times. The chain employs TRBV6-9 and TRBJ2-7; a possible D gene is TRBD1 (6 bases). This CDR3 is 13 amino acids long. Germline CDR1 is MNHGY and CDR2 is SVAAGI. V shed 7 bases and J shed 3 bases, with 13 bases lying between them. CDR3 in amino acids: CASNPRDNYEQYF. The DNA for the CDR3 is TGTGCCAGCAACCCCCGGGACAACTACGAGCAGTACTTC.

The chain has TRBV6-6 and TRBJ2-7; D is perhaps TRBD2 (5 bases). CDR1 is MNHNY and CDR2 is SVGAGI in the germline V gene (reference sequence). This CDR3 comprises 16 residues. V was cut by 5 bases and J by 2 bases, with 19 bases left in between. CDR3: CASSPKVQRSAYEQYF. The DNA for the CDR3 is TGTGCCAGCAGTCCCAAGGTCCAGCGGAGTGCCTACGAGCAGTACTTC.

The chain joins TRBV5-1 to TRBJ1-3; a weak D match, TRBD1 (5 bases). The CDR3 consists of 17 residues. The V gene's germline CDR1 is SGHRS and CDR2 YFSETQ. V lost 6 bases and J 0 bases, leaving 19 bases between the germline ends. The CDR3 loop is CASNLGGTETSGNTIYF. The CDR3 DNA sequence: TGCGCCAGCAACTTAGGAGGGACTGAAACCTCTGGAAACACCATATATTTT. The full variable domain, in which reference TRBV5-1 and TRBJ1-3 provide the parts outside the CDR3, is KAGVTQTPRYLIKTRGQQVTLSCSPISGHRSVSWYQQTPGQGLQFLFEYFSETQRNKGNFPGRFSGRQFSNSRSEMNVSTLELGDSALYLCASNLGGTETSGNTIYFGEGSWLTVV.

This clone was picked up a small number of times. This chain uses TRBV11-2 with TRBJ2-4; perhaps TRBD2 as D (6 bases). Trimming left V 5 bases short and J 0 bases short, with 17 bases between. The CDR3 is 17 amino acids. Germline V gene data show CDR1 as SGHAT and CDR2 as FQNNGV. Here the CDR3 reads CASSPRSAGLAKNIQYF. CDR3 nucleotide sequence: TGTGCCAGCAGCCCCCGGTCGGCGGGGCTAGCCAAAAACATTCAGTACTTC.

The rearrangement joins TRBV5-4 to TRBJ2-3; 10 nucleotides match TRBD2. Germline V gene data show CDR1 as SGHNT and CDR2 as YYREEE (reference sequence). The CDR3 loop spans 16 amino acids. V lost 5 bases, J lost 3 bases, and 9 bases stayed unmatched. The CDR3 coding sequence is TGTGCCAGCAGTATGGGAGCGGGAGGGAGAACAGATACGCAGTATTTT. Translation gives CASSMGAGGRTDTQYF.

This clone has only a few counts. The chain employs TRBV30 and TRBJ1-2, with 11 bases that match TRBD1. Germline loops: CDR1 GTSNPN, CDR2 SVGIG (reference sequence). CDR3 length: 16 amino acids. After removal of 0 bases from V and 4 bases from J, the junction contained 7 bases not matched to a gene. The CDR3 loop reads CAWSVSRTGGSYGYTF. The CDR3 nucleotides read TGTGCCTGGAGTGTGTCGCGGACAGGGGGCAGCTATGGCTACACCTTC. The full variable domain, completed using reference TRBV30 and TRBJ1-2, is SQTIHQWPATLVQPVGSPLSLECTVEGTSNPNLYWYRQAAGRGLQLLFYSVGIGQISSEVPQNLSASRPQDRQFILSSKKLLLSDSGFYLCAWSVSRTGGSYGYTFGSGTRLTVV.

This sequence joins TRBV5-6 and TRBJ1-2, with a possible D match to TRBD1 (6 bases). The CDR3 runs 13 residues. CDR1 is SGHDT, CDR2 YYEEEE, per germline. V was shortened by 2 bases and J by 5 bases, with 10 bases between the two germline ends. The CDR3 loop is CASSFLQGYGYTF. The CDR3 DNA follows: TGTGCCAGCAGCTTTTTACAGGGTTATGGCTACACCTTC.

The V call is TRBV7-9, the J call TRBJ1-2; TRBD1 matches at 10 bases. CDR1 and CDR2 from the germline V gene are SEHNR and FQNEAQ (reference sequence). The CDR3 has 14 residues. V was clipped by 5 bases and J by 8 bases; unmatched bases: 8. CDR3 in amino acids: CASSARTGGGGYTF. DNA of the CDR3: TGTGCCAGCAGCGCTCGGACAGGGGGTGGAGGCTACACCTTC.